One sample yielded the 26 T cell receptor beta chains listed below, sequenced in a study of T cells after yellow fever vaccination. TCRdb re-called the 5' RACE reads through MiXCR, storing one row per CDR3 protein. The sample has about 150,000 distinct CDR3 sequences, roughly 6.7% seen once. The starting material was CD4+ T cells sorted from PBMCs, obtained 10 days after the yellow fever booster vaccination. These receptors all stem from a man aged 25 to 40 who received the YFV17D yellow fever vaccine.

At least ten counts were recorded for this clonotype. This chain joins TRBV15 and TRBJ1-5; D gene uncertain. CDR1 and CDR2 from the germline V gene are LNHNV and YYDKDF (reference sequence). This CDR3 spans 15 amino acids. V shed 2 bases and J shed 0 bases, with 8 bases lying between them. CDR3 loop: CATSRIRDSNQPQHF. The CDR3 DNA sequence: TGTGCCACCAGCAGAATACGGGATAGCAATCAGCCCCAGCATTTT.

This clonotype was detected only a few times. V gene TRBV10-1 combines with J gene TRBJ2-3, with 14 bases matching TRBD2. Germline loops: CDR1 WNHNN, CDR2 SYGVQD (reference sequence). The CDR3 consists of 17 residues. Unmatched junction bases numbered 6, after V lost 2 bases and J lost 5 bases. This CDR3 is CASSEGGLAGGVDTQYF. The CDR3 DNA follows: TGCGCCAGCAGTGAGGGCGGACTAGCGGGAGGTGTAGATACGCAGTATTTT.

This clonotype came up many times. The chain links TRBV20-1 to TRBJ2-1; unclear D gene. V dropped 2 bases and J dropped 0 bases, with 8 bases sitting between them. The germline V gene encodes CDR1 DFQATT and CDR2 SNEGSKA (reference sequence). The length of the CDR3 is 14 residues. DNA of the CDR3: TGCAGTGCTAGACGGATAAGCTCCTACAATGAGCAGTTCTTC. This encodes CSARRISSYNEQFF.

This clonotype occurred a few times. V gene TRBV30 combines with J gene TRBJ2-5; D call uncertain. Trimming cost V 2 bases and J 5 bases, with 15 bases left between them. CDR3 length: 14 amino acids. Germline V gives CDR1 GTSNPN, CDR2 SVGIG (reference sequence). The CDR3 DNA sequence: TGTGCCTGGAGTCTAGGTTTGGCGTGGGAGACCCAGTACTTC. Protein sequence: CAWSLGLAWETQYF.

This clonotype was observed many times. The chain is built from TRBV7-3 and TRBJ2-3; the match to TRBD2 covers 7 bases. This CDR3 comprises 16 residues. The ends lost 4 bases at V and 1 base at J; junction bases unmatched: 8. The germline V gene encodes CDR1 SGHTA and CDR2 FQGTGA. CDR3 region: CASSYKRDLGTDTQYF. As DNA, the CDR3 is TGTGCCAGCAGCTACAAGCGGGACCTCGGCACAGATACGCAGTATTTT.

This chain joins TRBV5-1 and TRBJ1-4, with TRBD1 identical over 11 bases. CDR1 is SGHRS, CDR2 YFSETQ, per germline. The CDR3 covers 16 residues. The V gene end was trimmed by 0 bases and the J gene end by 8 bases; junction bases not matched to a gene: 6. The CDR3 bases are TGCGCCAGCAGCTTGGGGACAGGGGGCGCGTACGAAAAACTGTTTTTT. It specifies CASSLGTGGAYEKLFF. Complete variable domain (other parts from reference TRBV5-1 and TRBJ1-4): KAGVTQTPRYLIKTRGQQVTLSCSPISGHRSVSWYQQTPGQGLQFLFEYFSETQRNKGNFPGRFSGRQFSNSRSEMNVSTLELGDSALYLCASSLGTGGAYEKLFFGSGTQLSVL.

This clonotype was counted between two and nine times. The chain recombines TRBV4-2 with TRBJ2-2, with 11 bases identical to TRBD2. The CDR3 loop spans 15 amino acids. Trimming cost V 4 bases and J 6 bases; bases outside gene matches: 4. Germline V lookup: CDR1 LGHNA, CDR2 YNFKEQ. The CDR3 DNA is TGTGCCAGCAGCCTACTAGCGGGAGATGCCGGGGAGCTGTTTTTT. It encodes CASSLLAGDAGELFF.

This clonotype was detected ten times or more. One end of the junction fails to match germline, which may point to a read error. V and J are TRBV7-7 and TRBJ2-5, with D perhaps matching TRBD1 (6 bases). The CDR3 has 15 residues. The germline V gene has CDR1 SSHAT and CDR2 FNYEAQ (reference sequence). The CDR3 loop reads CASSLGVQGQETQYF. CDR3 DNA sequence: TGTGCTAGCAGCTTAGGCGTACAGGGCCAAGAGACCCAGTACTTC.

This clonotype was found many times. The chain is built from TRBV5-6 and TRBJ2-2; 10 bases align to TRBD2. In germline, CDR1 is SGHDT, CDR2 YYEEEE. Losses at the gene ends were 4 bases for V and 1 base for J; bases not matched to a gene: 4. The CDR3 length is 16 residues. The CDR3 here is CASSKSGRGNTGELFF. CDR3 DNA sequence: TGTGCCAGCAGCAAAAGCGGGAGGGGGAACACCGGGGAGCTGTTTTTT.

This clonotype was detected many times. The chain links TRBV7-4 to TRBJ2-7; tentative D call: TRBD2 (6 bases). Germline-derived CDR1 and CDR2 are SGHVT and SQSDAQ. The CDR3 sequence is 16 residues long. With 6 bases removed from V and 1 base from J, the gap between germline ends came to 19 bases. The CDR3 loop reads CASRHPRGGISYEQYF. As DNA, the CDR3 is TGTGCCAGCAGGCACCCCCGAGGCGGGATATCCTACGAGCAGTACTTC.

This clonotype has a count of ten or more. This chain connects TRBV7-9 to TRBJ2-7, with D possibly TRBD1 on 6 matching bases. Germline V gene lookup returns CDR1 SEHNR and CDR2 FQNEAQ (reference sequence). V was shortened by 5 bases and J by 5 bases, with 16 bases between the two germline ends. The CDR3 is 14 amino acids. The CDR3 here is CASSLGAVDNEQYF. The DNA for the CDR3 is TGTGCCAGCAGCCTGGGGGCAGTAGACAACGAGCAGTACTTC.

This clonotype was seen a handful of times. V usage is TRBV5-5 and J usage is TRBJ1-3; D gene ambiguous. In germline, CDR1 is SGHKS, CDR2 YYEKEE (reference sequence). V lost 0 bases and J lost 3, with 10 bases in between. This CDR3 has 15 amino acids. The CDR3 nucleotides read TGTGCCAGCAGCTTGGGGGTACAAGGTGGAAACACCATATATTTT. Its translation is CASSLGVQGGNTIYF.

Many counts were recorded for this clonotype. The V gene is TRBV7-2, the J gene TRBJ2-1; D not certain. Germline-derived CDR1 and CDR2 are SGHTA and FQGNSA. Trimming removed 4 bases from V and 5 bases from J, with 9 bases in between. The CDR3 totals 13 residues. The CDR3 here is CASSSIPNNEQFF. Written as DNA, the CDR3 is TGTGCCAGCAGCTCAATACCGAACAATGAGCAGTTCTTC.

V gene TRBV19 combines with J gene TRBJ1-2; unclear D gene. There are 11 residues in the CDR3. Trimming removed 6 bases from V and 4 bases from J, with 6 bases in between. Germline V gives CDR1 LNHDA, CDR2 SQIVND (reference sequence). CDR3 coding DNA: TGTGCCAGTAGGGACCCCTATGGCTACACCTTC. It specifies CASRDPYGYTF.

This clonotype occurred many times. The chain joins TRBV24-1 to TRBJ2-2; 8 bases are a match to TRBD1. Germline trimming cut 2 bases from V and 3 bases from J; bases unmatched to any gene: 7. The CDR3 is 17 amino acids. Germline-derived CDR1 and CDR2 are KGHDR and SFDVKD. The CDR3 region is CATSDSRGTGHTGELFF. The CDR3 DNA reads TGTGCCACCAGTGATTCCCGGGGGACAGGACACACCGGGGAGCTGTTTTTT.

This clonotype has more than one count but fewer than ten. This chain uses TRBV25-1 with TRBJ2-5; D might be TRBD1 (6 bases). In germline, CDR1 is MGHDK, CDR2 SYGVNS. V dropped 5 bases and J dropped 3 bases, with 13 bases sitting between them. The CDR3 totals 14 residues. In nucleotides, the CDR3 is TGTGCCAGCAGTCGGCCGGGACACAAAGAGACCCAGTACTTC. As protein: CASSRPGHKETQYF. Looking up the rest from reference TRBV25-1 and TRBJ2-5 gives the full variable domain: EADIYQTPRYLVIGTGKKITLECSQTMGHDKMYWYQQDPGMELHLIHYSYGVNSTEKGDLSSESTVSRIRTEHFPLTLESARPSHTSQYLCASSRPGHKETQYFGPGTRLLVL.

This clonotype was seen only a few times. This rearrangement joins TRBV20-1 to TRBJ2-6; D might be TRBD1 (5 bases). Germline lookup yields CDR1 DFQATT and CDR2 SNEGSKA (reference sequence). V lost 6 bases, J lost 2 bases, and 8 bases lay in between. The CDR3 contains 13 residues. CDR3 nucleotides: TGCAGTGCCAGGGTCCCTGGGGCCAACGTCCTGACTTTC. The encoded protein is CSARVPGANVLTF.

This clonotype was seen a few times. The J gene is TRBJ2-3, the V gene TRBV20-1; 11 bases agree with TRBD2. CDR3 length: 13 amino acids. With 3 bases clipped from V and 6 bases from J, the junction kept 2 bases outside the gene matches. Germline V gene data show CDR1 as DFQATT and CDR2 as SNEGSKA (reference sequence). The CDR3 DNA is TGCAGTGCTAGGTCTAGCGGGAGGGATACGCAGTATTTT. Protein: CSARSSGRDTQYF.

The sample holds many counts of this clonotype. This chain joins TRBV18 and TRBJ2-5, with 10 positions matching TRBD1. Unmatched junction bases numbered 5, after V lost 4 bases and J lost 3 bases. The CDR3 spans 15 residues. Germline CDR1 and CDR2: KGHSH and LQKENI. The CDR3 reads CASSLTGTGEETQYF. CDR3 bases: TGTGCCAGCTCACTTACCGGGACAGGGGAAGAGACCCAGTACTTC.

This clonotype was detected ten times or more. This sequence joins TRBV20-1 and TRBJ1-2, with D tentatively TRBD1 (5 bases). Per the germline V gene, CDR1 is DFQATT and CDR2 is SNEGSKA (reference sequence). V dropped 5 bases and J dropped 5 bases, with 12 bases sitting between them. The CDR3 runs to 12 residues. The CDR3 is CSAYLGGYGYTF. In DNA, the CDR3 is TGCAGTGCTTACCTCGGGGGGTATGGCTACACCTTC.

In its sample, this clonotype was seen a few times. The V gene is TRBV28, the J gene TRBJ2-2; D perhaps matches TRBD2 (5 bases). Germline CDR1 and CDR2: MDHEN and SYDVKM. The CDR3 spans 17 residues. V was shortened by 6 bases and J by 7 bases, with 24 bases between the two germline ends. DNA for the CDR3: TGTGCCAGCAGCCTTATCGGTCCGGACTTTAGAAGCGGGGAGCTGTTTTTT. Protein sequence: CASSLIGPDFRSGELFF. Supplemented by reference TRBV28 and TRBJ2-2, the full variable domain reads DVKVTQSSRYLVKRTGEKVFLECVQDMDHENMFWYRQDPGLGLRLIYFSYDVKMKEKGDIPEGYSVSREKKERFSLILESASTNQTSMYLCASSLIGPDFRSGELFFGEGSRLTVL.

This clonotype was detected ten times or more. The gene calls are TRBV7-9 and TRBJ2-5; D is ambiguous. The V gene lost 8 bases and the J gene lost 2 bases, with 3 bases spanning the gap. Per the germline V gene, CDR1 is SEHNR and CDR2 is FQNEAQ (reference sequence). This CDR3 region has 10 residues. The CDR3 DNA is TGTGCCAGCTTACAAGAGACCCAGTACTTC. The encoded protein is CASLQETQYF.

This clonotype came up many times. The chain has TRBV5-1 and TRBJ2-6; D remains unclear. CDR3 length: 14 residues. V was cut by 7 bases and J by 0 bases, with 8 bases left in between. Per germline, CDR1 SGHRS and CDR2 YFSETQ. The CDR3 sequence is CASYDFSGANVLTF. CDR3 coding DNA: TGCGCCAGCTACGACTTCTCTGGGGCCAACGTCCTGACTTTC.

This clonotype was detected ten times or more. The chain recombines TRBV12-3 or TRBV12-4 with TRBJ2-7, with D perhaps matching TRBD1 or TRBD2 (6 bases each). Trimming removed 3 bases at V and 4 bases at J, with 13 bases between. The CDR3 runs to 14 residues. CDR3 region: CASSFRGGIYEQYF. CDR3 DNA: TGTGCCAGCAGTTTCAGGGGCGGGATTTACGAGCAGTACTTC.

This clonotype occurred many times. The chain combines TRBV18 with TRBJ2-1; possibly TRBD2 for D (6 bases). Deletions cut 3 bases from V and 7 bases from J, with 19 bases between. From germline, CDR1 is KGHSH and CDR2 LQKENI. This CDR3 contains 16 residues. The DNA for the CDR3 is TGTGCCAGCTCACCGGCTATACTTCGTGGGGGGAATGAGCAGTTCTTC. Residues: CASSPAILRGGNEQFF.

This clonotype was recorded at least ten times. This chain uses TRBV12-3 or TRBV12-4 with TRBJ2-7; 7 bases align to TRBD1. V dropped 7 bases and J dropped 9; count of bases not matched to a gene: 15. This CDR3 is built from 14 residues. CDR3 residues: CASTGDSTLGPQYF. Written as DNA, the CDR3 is TGTGCCAGCACCGGGGACAGTACTCTAGGCCCGCAGTACTTC.